This T cell receptor beta chain was retrieved from a study of blood T cell repertoires in COVID-19. The CDR3 runs to 16 residues. Germline-derived CDR1 and CDR2 are ENHRY and SYGVKD. The junction had 1 base not matched to a gene; V was cut back by 2 bases and J by 0 bases. Source study methods: Reference gene primer amplification gave estimated nucleated cell counts. Data came from immunoSEQ multiplex PCR; TCRdb stores just in-frame clones and leaves some out. From that table come the V and J calls and clone size; the DNA was used to work out D and trimming. The sample shows about 170,000 clones, 86% of them seen only once. The Seattle patients, enrolled during active infection, were followed longitudinally.

The TCR originated in a woman aged 55-69 years with COVID-19, enrolled during active disease. The chain recombines TRBV10-3 with TRBJ2-6, with 7 bases identical to TRBD2. Specimen: peripheral blood. The CDR3 coding sequence is TGTGCCATCAGTGAGGGCGGGGGCTCTGGGGCCAACGTCCTGACTTTC. It is translated as CAISEGGGSGANVLTF.